This T cell receptor beta chain stems from a study of cytotoxic CD8 clonotypes in ibrutinib-treated CLL. Whole-study context: Patient counts were around 11 relapsed/refractory, roughly 15 treatment-naive and roughly 18 IGHV unmutated. Findings and limits, study-wide: A rise in clonality was seen at ibrutinib response, and a fall back toward baseline was seen at progression.

Looked up from germline, CDR1 is MDHEN and CDR2 is SYDVKM. CDR3 size: 13 residues. V was cut by 4 bases and J by 4 bases, with 9 bases left in between. Sequencing was performed with immunoSEQ multiplex PCR; in TCRdb, only in-frame clones are kept and a portion is missing. Of 130,000 to 150,000 clones in the sample, around three quarters were seen once. Comments on this clone: Its target is unknown.

This receptor was identified in a human donor with chronic lymphocytic leukemia. The sequenced sample was PBMCs, obtained after 12 months of ibrutinib treatment. The chain is built from TRBV28 and TRBJ2-3; D gene ambiguous. CDR3: CASSSSNPDTQYF. The CDR3 nucleotides read TGTGCCAGCAGTTCCTCCAATCCAGATACGCAGTATTTT.